This TCR beta chain was observed in a study of early T cells in non-severe SARS-CoV-2 infection. This clonotype was detected ten times or more. Germline V gene sequence: CDR1 LNHDA, CDR2 SQIVND (reference sequence). The CDR3 is made up of 15 amino acids. J lost 0 bases, V lost 5 bases, and 6 bases had no gene match. TCRdb re-called the 5' RACE reads through MiXCR, storing one row per CDR3 protein. The top ten clones hold roughly 3.6% of a sample with 69,000 or so distinct CDR3 sequences, about 4.9% of them seen once. The sequence derives from an adult who was a healthcare worker with PCR-confirmed SARS-CoV-2 infection or an uninfected control (not recorded which). The donor label of this sample is uncertain. The sequencing here drew on whole blood, taken at baseline. The V and J genes are TRBV19 and TRBJ1-2; 7 bases fit TRBD1. CDR3 bases: TGTGCCAGTAGTCCCCACGACAGGGCTAACTATGGCTACACCTTC. Translation gives CASSPHDRANYGYTF.